This TCR beta chain is from a study of T cell responses to AZD1222 COVID-19 vaccine. Study-level results: Along spike, vaccine-associated CD4 TCRs were found throughout, with dominance at 160-218 and 743-854. In a largely white British group with more females than males, clonal diversity was possibly underestimated. Seropositive at baseline were only a handful of AZD1222 recipients. All repertoire sampling was performed exclusively after the peak T cell response.

The V gene lost 3 bases and the J gene lost 2 bases, with 11 bases spanning the gap. In germline, CDR1 is SGDLS, CDR2 YYNGEE. The CDR3 extends over 14 amino acids. This table comes from immunoSEQ multiplex PCR, and its TCRdb copy is limited to in-frame clones, with some not included. The profile shows about 140,000 clones, 80% to 95% of them singletons. Worth noting for this clone: Its specificity is unknown.

This rearrangement joins TRBV9 to TRBJ2-5; no clear D. This TCR came from an adult in good health. Sequenced here: peripheral blood, sampled on day 0 of AZD1222 vaccination. This CDR3 reads CASSGAAQQETQYF. Written as DNA, the CDR3 is TGTGCCAGCAGCGGGGCCGCCCAACAAGAGACCCAGTACTTC.